These 15 T cell receptor beta chains came from one sample sequenced in a study of blood T cell repertoires in COVID-19. The data were produced by immunoSEQ multiplex PCR, yet TCRdb's version contains in-frame clones alone and is incomplete. The sample lists 200,000 or so clones, approximately 80% occurring once. Sequenced input: peripheral blood. The receptors were gathered from a man in his forties or fifties who had recovered from COVID-19.

The V gene is TRBV6-5, the J gene TRBJ2-5; D gene unclear. V lost 6 bases, J lost 2 bases, and 10 bases lay in between. The CDR3 totals 13 residues. CDR1 MNHEY and CDR2 SVGAGI come from the germline V gene. The CDR3 here is CASRKQLQETQYF. In DNA form, the CDR3 reads TGTGCCAGCAGAAAACAACTACAAGAGACCCAGTACTTC.

The rearrangement uses TRBV11-3 and TRBJ2-5; 8 bases are a match to TRBD2. This CDR3 is built from 16 residues. V shed 0 bases and J 5 bases; nucleotides not matched to a gene: 8. CDR1 SGHNT and CDR2 YENEEA come from the germline V gene. The CDR3 region is CASSLDAAGAGETQYF. The CDR3 DNA sequence: TGTGCCAGCAGCTTAGATGCAGCGGGGGCTGGGGAGACCCAGTACTTC.

This clone showed up just once. The rearrangement uses TRBV6-2 or TRBV6-3 and TRBJ2-1; 13 bases match TRBD2. The V gene's germline CDR1 is MNHEY and CDR2 SVGEGT. The trim removed 1 base at V and 5 bases at J, leaving 5 bases unmatched. The CDR3 is made up of 17 amino acids. The DNA for the CDR3 is TGTGCCAGCAGTTACTATGGACTAGCGGGGGAAAACAATGAGCAGTTCTTC. Translating gives CASSYYGLAGENNEQFF.

About this clone: One junction end does not reproduce the germline sequence, and a read error may be involved. The chain is built from TRBV9 and TRBJ2-7; D possibly corresponds to TRBD1 (6 bases). Germline V gene sequence: CDR1 SGDLS, CDR2 YYNGEE. The CDR3 runs to 18 residues. DNA of the CDR3: TGTGCCAGCATCGTAGCCAACCCCGGGACAAAGTGTGGCTACGAGCAGTACTTC. Protein product: CASIVANPGTKCGYEQYF. The variable domain in full, completed from reference TRBV9 and TRBJ2-7, reads DSGVTQTPKHLITATGQRVTLRCSPRSGDLSVYWYQQSLDQGLQFLIQYYNGEERAKGNILERFSAQQFPDLHSELNLSSLELGDSALYFCASIVANPGTKCGYEQYFGPGTRLTVT.

The rearrangement links TRBV11-2 to TRBJ2-7; TRBD2 agrees at 7 bases. V was clipped by 2 bases and J by 6 bases; unmatched bases: 4. Germline loops: CDR1 SGHAT, CDR2 FQNNGV. The length of the CDR3 is 13 residues. CDR3 sequence (DNA): TGTGCCAGCAGCTTACTGGGCGGGAGCGAGCAGTACTTC. Translating gives CASSLLGGSEQYF.

The CDR3 spells CASSPGQGAAYEQYF. DNA for the CDR3: TGCGCCAGCAGCCCGGGACAGGGGGCCGCCTACGAGCAGTACTTC. The chain combines TRBV5-1 with TRBJ2-7; 12 bases fit TRBD1. The V gene's germline CDR1 is SGHRS and CDR2 YFSETQ. The V and J ends lost 4 bases and 2 bases, in that order; junction bases with no gene match: 4. There are 15 residues in the CDR3.

The gene calls are TRBV5-6 and TRBJ2-1, with 10 bases lining up with TRBD1. The germline V gene encodes CDR1 SGHDT and CDR2 YYEEEE. The V segment lost 0 bases and the J segment 7 bases; nucleotides outside the gene matches: 7. The CDR3 covers 16 residues. The CDR3: CASSLVRTGGTNEQFF. The CDR3 DNA reads TGTGCCAGCAGCTTGGTAAGGACAGGGGGAACGAATGAGCAGTTCTTC.

V and J are TRBV5-4 and TRBJ2-5, with TRBD2 matching over 7 bases. Unmatched junction bases numbered 11, after V lost 4 bases and J lost 2 bases. Per germline, CDR1 SGHNT and CDR2 YYREEE (reference sequence). The CDR3 is made up of 16 amino acids. CDR3 nucleotides: TGTGCCAGCAGCCTGGTAGGGAGGGAGGGACAAGAGACCCAGTACTTC. Translation gives CASSLVGREGQETQYF.

The chain joins TRBV27 to TRBJ1-1, with TRBD1 identical over 9 bases. Germline values: CDR1 MNHEY, CDR2 SMNVEV (reference sequence). V lost 5 bases to trimming and J lost 5 bases; unmatched junction nucleotides: 9. CDR3 size: 15 residues. The CDR3 is CASSIQQGANTEAFF. Written as DNA, the CDR3 is TGTGCCAGCAGTATACAACAGGGGGCGAATACTGAAGCTTTCTTT.

This chain uses TRBV2 with TRBJ2-7, with 7 bases lining up with TRBD1. Per the germline V gene, CDR1 is SNHLY and CDR2 is FYNNEI. V lost 6 bases and J lost 1; bases outside the gene matches: 6. This CDR3 contains 14 residues. CDR3 nucleotide sequence: TGTGCCAGCAGAAGACAGGGACCGTCCTACGAGCAGTACTTC. This sequence encodes CASRRQGPSYEQYF.

The chain links TRBV5-8 to TRBJ1-6; perhaps TRBD1 as D (6 bases). The CDR3 consists of 14 residues. Trimming cost V 3 bases and J 3 bases, with 7 bases left between them. From germline, CDR1 is SGHTS and CDR2 YDEGEE. In nucleotides, the CDR3 is TGTGCCAGCAGCTCACAGGGCTATAATTCACCCCTCCACTTT. Translating it yields CASSSQGYNSPLHF.

This clone is a singleton in its sample. This chain uses TRBV5-1 with TRBJ2-1, with 12 nucleotides matching TRBD2. The CDR3 length is 16 residues. In germline, CDR1 is SGHRS, CDR2 YFSETQ. V was clipped by 4 bases and J by 4 bases; unmatched bases: 6. The CDR3 is CASSDMGLAGYNEQFF. The CDR3 DNA sequence: TGCGCCAGCAGCGACATGGGACTAGCGGGTTACAATGAGCAGTTCTTC. The full variable domain, its missing parts supplied by reference TRBV5-1 and TRBJ2-1, is KAGVTQTPRYLIKTRGQQVTLSCSPISGHRSVSWYQQTPGQGLQFLFEYFSETQRNKGNFPGRFSGRQFSNSRSEMNVSTLELGDSALYLCASSDMGLAGYNEQFFGPGTRLTVL.

This clone was observed a few times. J is TRBJ2-2 and V is TRBV5-1, with TRBD2 identical over 12 bases. The CDR3 loop spans 18 amino acids. The J segment lost 6 bases and the V segment lost 4 bases, leaving 13 bases of the junction unmatched. Germline V gives CDR1 SGHRS, CDR2 YFSETQ. CDR3 sequence (DNA): TGCGCCAGCAGCGGATGGACTAGCGGGGAGGGAGGCGCCGGGGAGCTGTTTTTT. Its protein is CASSGWTSGEGGAGELFF.

The rearrangement joins TRBV14 to TRBJ1-5; D not resolved. The CDR3 loop spans 13 amino acids. V lost 4 bases to trimming and J lost 4 bases, with 8 bases between them. CDR1 is SGHDN and CDR2 is FVKESK in the germline V gene. In DNA form, the CDR3 reads TGTGCCAGCAGCCGGGCAGAAAATCAGCCCCAGCATTTT. It translates to CASSRAENQPQHF. Looking up the rest from reference TRBV14 and TRBJ1-5 gives the full variable domain: EAGVTQFPSHSVIEKGQTVTLRCDPISGHDNLYWYRRVMGKEIKFLLHFVKESKQDESGMPNNRFLAERTGGTYSTLKVQPAELEDSGVYFCASSRAENQPQHFGDGTRLSIL.

The rearrangement joins TRBV18 to TRBJ2-7, with D maybe TRBD1 (6 bases). Germline V gives CDR1 KGHSH, CDR2 LQKENI. The CDR3 length is 14 residues. V gave up 3 bases and J gave up 0 bases, with 9 bases separating them. The CDR3 loop reads CASSPYRASYEQYF. CDR3 in DNA: TGTGCCAGCTCACCCTACAGGGCCTCCTACGAGCAGTACTTC.